The 7 T cell receptor beta chains given below trace back to one sample, sequenced in a study of cytomegalovirus exposure and HLA in healthy donors. PCR employed 60 Vbeta and 13 Jbeta primers. Assay used: immunoSEQ multiplex PCR; TCRdb lists only in-frame clones, some missing. Here the sample spans some 130,000 clones, 77% being singletons. The material sequenced was PBMCs. The source of these receptors is a man aged 25-40 years in good health and CMV-seronegative.

The chain links TRBV27 to TRBJ2-4; 11 positions match TRBD2. The CDR3 covers 17 residues. J was trimmed by 3 bases and V by 5 bases; bases with no gene match: 9. Germline CDR1 is MNHEY and CDR2 is SMNVEV (reference sequence). The CDR3 is CASSPRLAGWVKNIQYF. Here the CDR3 DNA reads TGTGCCAGCAGTCCGAGACTAGCGGGATGGGTCAAAAACATTCAGTACTTC.

This chain joins TRBV6-1 and TRBJ2-1; 9 nucleotides match TRBD2. V lost 4 bases, J lost 7 bases, and 11 bases stayed unmatched. This CDR3 comprises 16 residues. Per germline, CDR1 MNHNS and CDR2 SASEGT. The CDR3 spells CASSGGGSGRLNEQFF. The CDR3 DNA follows: TGTGCCAGCAGTGGGGGAGGTAGCGGGAGATTGAATGAGCAGTTCTTC.

Only a few counts were recorded for this clone. The CDR3 protein is CTSSQVEFYEQYF. DNA of the CDR3: TGCACCAGCAGCCAAGTTGAGTTCTACGAGCAGTACTTC. The rearrangement links TRBV1 to TRBJ2-7; the D call of TRBD2 is as the table states it, not checked on the DNA. TRBV1 is assigned pseudogene status. The CDR3 consists of 13 residues.

This chain links TRBV6-1 with TRBJ1-2; tentatively, D is TRBD1 (6 bases). The CDR3 runs 18 residues. V was trimmed by 4 bases and J by 0 bases, leaving 21 bases between them. Per germline, CDR1 MNHNS and CDR2 SASEGT. CDR3 residues: CASSVRFTLRDTNYGYTF. For the CDR3, the DNA is TGTGCCAGCAGTGTTCGCTTTACCCTCCGGGACACTAACTATGGCTACACCTTC.

Here the CDR3 reads CASSAGYSTDTQYF. The CDR3 bases are TGTGCCAGCAGTGCAGGATACAGCACAGATACGCAGTATTTT. The J gene is TRBJ2-3, the V gene TRBV6-6; D call uncertain. Germline loops: CDR1 MNHNY, CDR2 SVGAGI (reference sequence). Trimming cost V 5 bases and J 0 bases, with 9 bases left between them. The CDR3 length is 14 residues.

In DNA, the CDR3 is TGTGCCAGCAATTACAGGGCCCCAGAGACCCAGTACTTC. It yields the protein CASNYRAPETQYF. The rearrangement joins TRBV2 to TRBJ2-5; TRBD1 is a possible D gene (6 bases). V shed 7 bases and J shed 4 bases, with 13 bases lying between them. Germline V gene sequence: CDR1 SNHLY, CDR2 FYNNEI. The CDR3 consists of 13 residues.

This chain joins TRBV7-9 and TRBJ2-1; 10 nucleotides match TRBD2. The CDR3 runs 19 residues. V lost 3 bases and J lost 3; bases outside the gene matches: 14. Germline loops: CDR1 SEHNR, CDR2 FQNEAQ (reference sequence). This chain's CDR3 is CASSFLLAGERPRYNEQFF. The CDR3 nucleotides read TGTGCCAGCAGCTTCCTTCTAGCGGGAGAGAGGCCCCGCTACAATGAGCAGTTCTTC.